The table lists the clone carrying this TCR beta chain with a few counts. The antigen remains unidentified. The record originates from a study of cytomegalovirus exposure and HLA in healthy donors. Turning to the study itself: Researchers found that roughly 80% of some 400 genotyped donors fell within the Caucasian-associated ancestry cluster. Overall study results and limits: There was a cluster of highly shared sequence variants that was likely a sequencing artifact. A few V segments could not be told apart, such as TRBV6-2 and TRBV6-3, and were left out. According to a later analysis, donors in an Asian-associated ancestry cluster reportedly had fewer N-insertions than the approximately 670-donor mean.

The PCR ran on 60 Vbeta and 13 Jbeta primers. Sequenced by immunoSEQ multiplex PCR; TCRdb stores in-frame clones only, minus some. Of approximately 170,000 clones listed, around 81% were seen once; the top ten hold roughly 1.6%. With 4 bases clipped from V and 7 bases from J, the junction kept 6 bases outside the gene matches. Germline V gene sequence: CDR1 MDHEN, CDR2 SYDVKM. This CDR3 has 15 residues. The material sequenced was PBMCs. The origin of this receptor is a middle-aged man in good health and CMV-seronegative. The rearrangement links TRBV28 to TRBJ2-7, with 14 bases aligning to TRBD2. The CDR3 sequence: CASSSPTSGRGEQYF. In nucleotides, the CDR3 is TGTGCCAGCAGTTCCCCGACTAGCGGGAGGGGTGAGCAGTACTTC.